These 25 T cell receptor beta chains share one sample of origin, sequenced in a study of shared clonotypes between healthy human individuals. The table came from immunoSEQ multiplex PCR; TCRdb's copy has only in-frame clones and leaves some out. The profile shows over a million clones, under 80% of them singletons. Sample: memory CD4+ T cells sorted from blood. Subset given: CD45RA-negative fraction. These receptors were taken from a man aged 18-30 years in good health.

The rearrangement links TRBV18 to TRBJ2-7, with D possibly matching TRBD2 (5 bases). Germline V gene sequence: CDR1 KGHSH, CDR2 LQKENI. V lost 4 bases and J lost 2, with 9 bases in between. The CDR3 runs 13 residues. The DNA of the CDR3 is TGTGCCAGCTCACGGGAGATAACCTACGAGCAGTACTTC. It translates to CASSREITYEQYF.

The chain is built from TRBV5-1 and TRBJ1-5; D may be TRBD1 (5 bases). This CDR3 is built from 14 residues. From germline, CDR1 is SGHRS and CDR2 YFSETQ. V lost 5 bases and J 4 bases, leaving 13 bases between the germline ends. The CDR3 is CASRAGGENQPQHF. The DNA for the CDR3 is TGCGCCAGCAGGGCCGGGGGTGAGAATCAGCCCCAGCATTTT.

This chain connects TRBV5-4 to TRBJ1-1; D is possibly TRBD1 (5 bases). Trimming took off 4 bases at V and 0 bases at J, with 16 bases between the two ends. The CDR3 has 16 amino acids. CDR1 is SGHNT, CDR2 YYREEE, per germline (reference sequence). The CDR3 sequence is CASSLTRGGMNTEAFF. CDR3 in DNA: TGTGCCAGCAGCCTAACCCGCGGGGGTATGAACACTGAAGCTTTCTTT.

The V and J genes are TRBV7-9 and TRBJ1-6; D is perhaps TRBD1 (5 bases). The CDR3 has 16 amino acids. With 1 base removed from V and 7 bases from J, the gap between germline ends came to 14 bases. Germline-derived CDR1 and CDR2 are SEHNR and FQNEAQ (reference sequence). The CDR3 is CASSLGQGIRNSPLHF. The CDR3 bases are TGTGCCAGCAGCTTAGGCCAGGGAATTCGCAATTCACCCCTCCACTTT.

The rearrangement joins TRBV5-1 to TRBJ2-3; D might be TRBD1 or TRBD2, each matching 6 bases. V was trimmed by 4 bases and J by 3 bases, leaving 18 bases between them. Germline CDR1 reads SGHRS; CDR2 reads YFSETQ. The CDR3 runs 16 residues. The CDR3 here is CASSRGQGIETDTQYF. The CDR3 coding sequence is TGCGCCAGCAGCCGGGGGCAGGGTATAGAAACAGATACGCAGTATTTT. Combining the CDR3 with reference TRBV5-1 and TRBJ2-3 gives the whole variable domain KAGVTQTPRYLIKTRGQQVTLSCSPISGHRSVSWYQQTPGQGLQFLFEYFSETQRNKGNFPGRFSGRQFSNSRSEMNVSTLELGDSALYLCASSRGQGIETDTQYFGPGTRLTVL.

This chain connects TRBV12-5 to TRBJ2-7, with 7 bases fitting TRBD1. Germline V gives CDR1 LGHNT, CDR2 FRNRAP. J lost 2 bases, V lost 5 bases, and 3 bases had no gene match. CDR3 length: 13 residues. The CDR3 sequence: CASGLGTAYEQYF. The CDR3 bases are TGTGCTAGTGGTCTGGGGACAGCCTACGAGCAGTACTTC. The entire variable domain, with the rest obtained from reference TRBV12-5 and TRBJ2-7, is as follows: DARVTQTPRHKVTEMGQEVTMRCQPILGHNTVFWYRQTMMQGLELLAYFRNRAPLDDSGMPKDRFSAEMPDATLATLKIQPSEPRDSAVYFCASGLGTAYEQYFGPGTRLTVT.

Comment on this clone: Other DNA sequences in the same sample also yield this CDR3. The genes are TRBV5-1 and TRBJ2-5; 8 bases match TRBD2. The germline gives CDR1 SGHRS, CDR2 YFSETQ. The CDR3 covers 13 residues. The V segment lost 4 bases and the J segment 4 bases; nucleotides outside the gene matches: 3. The CDR3: CASSGTRGETQYF. The DNA for the CDR3 is TGCGCCAGCAGCGGGACTAGAGGAGAGACCCAGTACTTC.

The V call is TRBV10-1, the J call TRBJ1-3, with a tentative D call TRBD1 (6 bases). The CDR3 covers 15 residues. V was shortened by 5 bases and J by 3 bases, with 14 bases between the two germline ends. Germline V gives CDR1 WNHNN, CDR2 SYGVQD (reference sequence). The CDR3, as DNA: TGCGCCAGCAGTCCAGGGGACCAGAATGGAAACACCATATATTTT. Encoded protein: CASSPGDQNGNTIYF.

The chain is built from TRBV29-1 and TRBJ1-4; 7 nucleotides match TRBD1. The CDR3 loop spans 13 amino acids. Losses at the gene ends were 5 bases for V and 3 bases for J; bases not matched to a gene: 3. The germline V gene has CDR1 SQVTM and CDR2 ANQGSEA. The DNA of the CDR3 is TGCAGCGTTCGACAGGGAGCTAATGAAAAACTGTTTTTT. Amino acids: CSVRQGANEKLFF.

The V and J genes are TRBV29-1 and TRBJ2-5; 10 nucleotides line up with TRBD2. This CDR3 has 13 residues. The ends lost 5 bases at V and 5 bases at J; junction bases unmatched: 5. CDR1 and CDR2 from the germline V gene are SQVTM and ANQGSEA. CDR3 bases: TGCAGCGTTTTAGCGGGAGGCCGGGAGACCCAGTACTTC. Its translation is CSVLAGGRETQYF. Full variable domain (remainder filled in from reference TRBV29-1 and TRBJ2-5): SAVISQKPSRDICQRGTSLTIQCQVDSQVTMMFWYRQQPGQSLTLIATANQGSEATYESGFVIDKFPISRPNLTFSTLTVSNMSPEDSSIYLCSVLAGGRETQYFGPGTRLLVL.

This clone turned up a few times. The chain joins TRBV10-3 to TRBJ1-1, with TRBD1 as a possible D gene (5 bases). V lost 2 bases, J lost 8 bases, and 12 bases lay in between. CDR3 length: 13 residues. Germline loops: CDR1 ENHRY, CDR2 SYGVKD. CDR3 in amino acids: CAISEDRSGEAFF. As DNA, the CDR3 is TGTGCCATCAGTGAGGACCGGTCAGGGGAAGCTTTCTTT.

The chain combines TRBV29-1 with TRBJ1-1, with D possibly being TRBD1 (6 bases). Deletions cut 6 bases from V and 0 bases from J, with 11 bases between. CDR1 SQVTM and CDR2 ANQGSEA come from the germline V gene. This CDR3 has 13 amino acids. CDR3 nucleotides: TGCAGCGTCGGACAGCTACTGAACACTGAAGCTTTCTTT. This translates into CSVGQLLNTEAFF.

In regard to this clone: Germline and junction disagree at one end, which may indicate a read error. The J gene is TRBJ2-1, the V gene TRBV5-4; D might be TRBD1 or TRBD2, each matching 6 bases. This CDR3 region has 15 residues. CDR1 and CDR2 from the germline V gene are SGHNT and YYREEE (reference sequence). This CDR3 reads CASNLGGREYNEQFF. The CDR3 DNA is TGTGCCAGCAACTTGGGGGGCAGGGAATACAATGAGCAGTTCTTC.

The V and J genes are TRBV4-1 and TRBJ2-7; D may be TRBD1 (6 bases). This CDR3 has 17 residues. The V and J ends lost 0 bases and 0 bases respectively, with 15 bases between them. CDR1 is MGHRA and CDR2 is YSYEKL in the germline V gene. The CDR3 loop reads CASSQEGARGVSYEQYF. As DNA, the CDR3 is TGCGCCAGCAGCCAAGAGGGGGCTAGGGGAGTCTCCTACGAGCAGTACTTC.

This chain uses TRBV5-1 with TRBJ2-2, with TRBD1 matching 7 bases. Germline CDR1 and CDR2: SGHRS and YFSETQ. Trimming at V came to 4 bases and at J to 4 bases, leaving 4 bases not matched to a gene. This CDR3 has 14 residues. CDR3 residues: CASSPRQGTGELFF. In nucleotides, the CDR3 is TGCGCCAGCAGCCCCCGACAGGGCACCGGGGAGCTGTTTTTT.

This sequence joins TRBV2 and TRBJ1-2; D is unresolved. CDR3 length: 11 amino acids. Per the germline V gene, CDR1 is SNHLY and CDR2 is FYNNEI. V was trimmed by 7 bases and J by 2 bases, leaving 5 bases between them. CDR3 sequence reads: CASIFNYGYTF. The CDR3, as DNA: TGTGCCAGCATATTCAACTATGGCTACACCTTC. The variable domain in full, completed from reference TRBV2 and TRBJ1-2, reads EPEVTQTPSHQVTQMGQEVILRCVPISNHLYFYWYRQILGQKVEFLVSFYNNEISEKSEIFDDQFSVERPDGSNFTLKIRSTKLEDSAMYFCASIFNYGYTFGSGTRLTVV.

Only one count was recorded for this clone. J is TRBJ1-2 and V is TRBV4-3, with D perhaps matching TRBD1 (6 bases). This CDR3 spans 15 amino acids. Germline loops: CDR1 LGHNA, CDR2 YSLEER. Trimming took off 3 bases at V and 8 bases at J, with 19 bases between the two ends. The CDR3 sequence: CASSHHVAGAKGYTF. The CDR3 DNA follows: TGCGCCAGCAGCCACCACGTAGCGGGGGCGAAGGGCTACACCTTC.

This clone was counted many times. This chain uses TRBV7-6 with TRBJ2-3, with 8 bases lining up with TRBD2. The CDR3 has 12 amino acids. Germline assignment: CDR1 SGHVS and CDR2 FNYEAQ. The CDR3, as DNA: TGTGCTAGCGGGATGAGCACAGATACGCAGTATTTT. Its translation: CASGMSTDTQYF.

This clone was recorded a few times. This chain uses TRBV6-5 with TRBJ2-5, with D possibly called TRBD1 or TRBD2 (6 bases each). The CDR3 runs 15 residues. Germline-derived CDR1 and CDR2 are MNHEY and SVGAGI. Trimming took 0 bases from V and 5 from J, leaving 13 bases between them. In DNA form, the CDR3 reads TGTGCCAGCAGTTACTCCGCCGGGGGCCGGGAGACCCAGTACTTC. This sequence encodes CASSYSAGGRETQYF.

In this sample, this clone turned up once. V gene TRBV5-4 combines with J gene TRBJ2-5; TRBD2 matches at 13 bases. CDR1 and CDR2 (germline): SGHNT, YYREEE (reference sequence). The CDR3 runs to 17 residues. V lost 2 bases, J lost 4 bases, and 8 bases stayed unmatched. CDR3 residues: CASSLWTSGRGAETQYF. The DNA of the CDR3 is TGTGCCAGCAGCTTATGGACTAGCGGGAGAGGGGCAGAGACCCAGTACTTC.

The V gene is TRBV28, the J gene TRBJ2-1; D possibly corresponds to TRBD1 (5 bases). This CDR3 is 13 amino acids long. From germline, CDR1 is MDHEN and CDR2 SYDVKM. V dropped 6 bases and J dropped 5 bases, with 11 bases sitting between them. CDR3 loop: CASSNRYHNEQFF. In nucleotides, the CDR3 is TGTGCCAGCAGCAACAGGTACCACAATGAGCAGTTCTTC.

The chain joins TRBV2 to TRBJ1-5; D is unclear. V lost 8 bases and J lost 5, with 7 bases in between. CDR3 length: 11 amino acids. CDR1 and CDR2 from the germline V gene are SNHLY and FYNNEI. The chain's CDR3 is CASGVDQPQHF. The DNA for the CDR3 is TGTGCCAGCGGTGTGGATCAGCCCCAGCATTTT.

A note on this clone: Other DNA variants within this sample encode the same CDR3. J is TRBJ2-2 and V is TRBV7-6, with 10 bases lining up with TRBD1. The CDR3 has 15 residues. V was clipped by 5 bases and J by 4 bases; unmatched bases: 4. CDR1 SGHVS and CDR2 FNYEAQ come from the germline V gene. The CDR3 nucleotides read TGTGCCAGCAGCCCCGGACAGGGGGGCACCGGGGAGCTGTTTTTT. Residues: CASSPGQGGTGELFF.

The chain recombines TRBV19 with TRBJ1-6; D unclear. V lost 5 bases and J 9 bases, leaving 14 bases between the germline ends. Germline CDR1 reads LNHDA; CDR2 reads SQIVND (reference sequence). The CDR3 loop spans 14 amino acids. The CDR3 DNA is TGTGCCAGTAGTGAGCATAGGAGCGGTTCACCCCTCCACTTT. It translates to CASSEHRSGSPLHF. The complete variable domain, with remaining parts taken from reference TRBV19 and TRBJ1-6, reads DGGITQSPKYLFRKEGQNVTLSCEQNLNHDAMYWYRQDPGQGLRLIYYSQIVNDFQKGDIAEGYSVSREKKESFPLTVTSAQKNPTAFYLCASSEHRSGSPLHFGNGTRLTVT.

There are a few counts of this clone. This may be a read error, as it is one base from a much larger clone. The same CDR3 arises from other DNA sequences in this sample as well. V usage is TRBV27 and J usage is TRBJ2-7, with D perhaps matching TRBD1 or TRBD2 (5 bases each). CDR3 size: 10 residues. The V end was cut by 8 bases, the J end by 3 bases, with 5 bases between. CDR1 MNHEY and CDR2 SMNVEV come from the germline V gene (reference sequence). The CDR3 bases are TGTGCCAGCGGGGGCTACGAGCAGTACTTC. As protein: CASGGYEQYF.